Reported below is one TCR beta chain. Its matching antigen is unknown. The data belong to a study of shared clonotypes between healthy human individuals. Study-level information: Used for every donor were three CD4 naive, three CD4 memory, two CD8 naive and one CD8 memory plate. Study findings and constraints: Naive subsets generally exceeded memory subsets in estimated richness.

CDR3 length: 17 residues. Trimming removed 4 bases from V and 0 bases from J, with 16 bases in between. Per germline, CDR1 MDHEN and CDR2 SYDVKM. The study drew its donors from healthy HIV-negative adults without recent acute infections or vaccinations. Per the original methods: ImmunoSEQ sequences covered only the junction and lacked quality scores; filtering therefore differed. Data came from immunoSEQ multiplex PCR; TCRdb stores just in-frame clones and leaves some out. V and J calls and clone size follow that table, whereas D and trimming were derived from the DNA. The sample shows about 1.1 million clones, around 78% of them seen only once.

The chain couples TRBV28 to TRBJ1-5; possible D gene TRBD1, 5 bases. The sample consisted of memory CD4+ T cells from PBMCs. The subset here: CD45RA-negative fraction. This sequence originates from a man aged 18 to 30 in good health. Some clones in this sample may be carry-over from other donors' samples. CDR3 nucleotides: TGTGCCAGCAGTTCGGGAGCCGGGGGGGATAGCAATCAGCCCCAGCATTTT. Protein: CASSSGAGGDSNQPQHF.